This paragraph covers one TCR beta chain sequence. No cognate antigen has been identified for it. No much larger clone is present one base from it, and per-base qualities are unavailable. The intended sense of this specimen's treatment or condition label: suppressive antiretroviral therapy. A pool of overlapping HIV-1 Gag 15-mer peptides, at around 1 ug per peptide per mL, was used to stimulate the cells. Memory populations depleted of antigen-responding cells were obtained by sorting nonresponding CD40L-negative CD69-negative CD45RO-high memory CD4+ T cells. HIV-1-infected adults in whom suppressive ART had been started during chronic infection were enrolled as participants. Participants had undetectable plasma HIV-1 RNA below 50 copies/mL for at least 4 years. To be included, participants needed a CD4+ T cell count above 400 cells/uL and a positive CMV serology. Before stimulation, PBMCs were isolated using density centrifugation and depleted of CD8+ T cells. Stimulation of CD8-depleted PBMCs was carried out for around 19 hours with anti-CD28/CD49d costimulation, CD40-blocking antibody and enfuvirtide, to prevent new infections. Sorting was done on either a Beckman Coulter MoFlo Legacy or an XDP sorter, and propidium iodide was used to exclude dead cells. Genomic DNA was extracted with the QIAamp DNA Mini Kit for samples above one million cells, otherwise with the Quick-DNA Microprep Kit.

The immunoSEQ hsTCRB assay version 4, run in survey mode, was used to sequence TCRbeta repertoires from genomic DNA. Genomic DNA was diluted to about 9.4 ng/uL, using up to roughly 1 ug per sample for TCRbeta sequencing. On the authors' methods: Analysis of the TCRbeta data was done in ImmunoSeq Analyzer 3.0, and diversity was computed on productive nucleotide rearrangements. Lower-bound TCR diversity was estimated with the improved Chao index, and clonality with the Gini coefficient using the Immunarch R package. Nucleotide rearrangements that differed but encoded the same CDR3beta amino acid sequence were counted as separate clonotypes. Differential abundance analysis identified TCRbeta sequences significantly enriched in antigen-responding cells relative to anti-CD3/anti-CD28-activated cells. TCRs were clustered by predicted peptide-MHC specificity with GLIPH2, both within individual participants and across merged participant data sets. The source is immuneACCESS, and TCRdb retained only in-frame sequences with V and J called. Part of the clones is not carried over; for the studies checked, unresolved V genes explain less than half of this, and the remainder is unexplained. That table is the source of V, J and clone size, and D and trimming were worked out from the DNA. Within this sample are about 43,000 clones, with around three quarters of them counted one time only. The ten largest clones add up to 12% to 15% of the sample.

This record belongs to a study of persistence of HIV-infected CD4 T cells (TCRdb year 2020). For the study in its entirety: CMV- and HIV-1 Gag-responding CD4+ T cells were isolated from ART-treated individuals so that antigen-driven clonal expansion of HIV-1-infected cells could be examined. The median time the participants had spent on suppressive ART was more than 7 years. Peripheral blood samples of up to about 180 mL were taken at multiple time points, with the exception of a couple of participants who underwent leukapheresis at a single time point. The clonality of all cells in each sorted population was measured by TCRbeta sequencing, and the clonality of infected cells was measured by proviral sequencing. For the TCR cluster analysis across participants, eight or nine participants were included for CMV and about 7 participants for Gag. Study-wide findings and limitations: Few individuals were included in the study, and only a limited range of antigens was tested. Restriction of bulk TCR analyses to the rare CMV-responding cells that actually carried HIV-1 proviruses was not possible. Significantly lower TCRbeta richness was observed in CMV- and Gag-responding cells than in anti-CD3/anti-CD28-responding cells, and higher oligoclonality was observed in CMV-responding cells than in CD3/CD28-stimulated and Gag-responding cells. Antigen-responding cells were enriched for degenerate expanded CDR3beta sequences, which suggests convergent selection of CD4+ responses to CMV and Gag. Within the same sorted populations, how oligoclonal the TCRs were correlated with how oligoclonal the proviruses were.

This TCR was recovered from an adult man with HIV who was CMV-seropositive. The starting material was CD4+ T cells sorted from PBMCs after roughly 18-hour stimulation, obtained from a patient who received antiretroviral therapy. According to the study, the label for this sample's cell subset or site signals: CD40L-CD69- CD45RO-high memory CD4 T cells not responding to Gag peptides.

The DNA reads as follows: TGTGCCAGTAGTATAGATCACGCGGGGGGCTCCAAAAACATTCAGTACTTC. Translated, this gives CASSIDHAGGSKNIQYF. The chain is assembled from TRBV19 and TRBJ2-4; TRBD2 aligns with 8 central bases. Clipping removes 0 bases from V and 2 bases from J, with 6 as the unmatched junction base count. The CDR3 contains 17 residues, cysteine and phenylalanine counted. Only the CDR3 region is kept as DNA, spanning 51 bases read in frame from base 1. Looking up the germline V gene (reference sequence) yields CDR1 LNHDA and CDR2 SQIVND.